This is a list of T cell receptor beta chains from one sample in a study of response to subunit inactivated influenza vaccine. Each CDR3 protein is one row after TCRdb ran MiXCR on the RT-PCR reads. This table holds more than 600,000 distinct CDR3 sequences, approximately 18% found once. The specimen comprised PBMCs from blood, sampled roughly 5 days after vaccination. Every receptor here comes from a man in his fifties or sixties who received an inactivated influenza vaccine. CDR3s include the opening cysteine and the closing phenylalanine or tryptophan. The D gene is left open where the match is weak. Some rows have no size entry. The others give once, few or many, or a class for an expanded clone.

TGCAGTGCTAGAGATTTTCGGACAGGGAGCGCCGGGGAGCTGTTTTTT CSARDFRTGSAGELFF TRBJ2-2 TRBV20-1 TRBD1 few 16
TGCGCCAGCAGCCACGCCGGAGCGGTGACAGCCAAAAACATTCAGTACTTC CASSHAGAVTAKNIQYF TRBJ2-4 TRBV4-3 NA few 17
TGCAGTGCTAGAGATCCAGCGTTACCCTACGAGCAGTACTTC CSARDPALPYEQYF TRBJ2-7 TRBV20-1 NA NA 14
TGTGCCAGCAGCTTCTTTTCCAGGCCAAACAATGAGCAGTTCTTC CASSFFSRPNNEQFF TRBJ2-1 TRBV7-2 NA few 15
TGCAGCGTGGGACCGGGAATCAACACCGGGGAGCTGTTTTTT CSVGPGINTGELFF TRBJ2-2 TRBV29-1 NA NA 14
TGCGCCAGCAGCACAGGGACGCAAGAGACCCAGTACTTC CASSTGTQETQYF TRBJ2-5 TRBV28 NA many 13
TGTGCCAGCAGCTGGGGACAGGGGGCCCACGAGCAGTACTTC CASSWGQGAHEQYF TRBJ2-7 TRBV5-5 TRBD1 few 14
TGTGCCAGCAGCTTGGGTATTCAGGGGCGGGAGACCCAGTACTTC CASSLGIQGRETQYF TRBJ2-5 TRBV5-4 NA NA 15
TGTGCCAGCAGCTTGATAGTGTCCTACACTGAAGCTTTCTTT CASSLIVSYTEAFF TRBJ1-1 TRBV5-6 NA NA 14
TGTGCCAGCAGCTTAGGGAGCGGCCCCCAAGAGACCCAGTACTTC CASSLGSGPQETQYF TRBJ2-5 TRBV7-7 NA many 15
TGTGCCAGCAGTTACACAGGGGTCAATCAGCCCCAGCATTTT CASSYTGVNQPQHF TRBJ1-5 TRBV12-3/TRBV12-4 TRBD1 NA 14
TGTGCCAGCAGCCGGAGACGGGACCACCAAGAGACCCAGTACTTC CASSRRRDHQETQYF TRBJ2-5 TRBV6-1 NA NA 15
TGCAGTGCTAGAGATGCAGGCCGGATTGATACGCAGTATTTT CSARDAGRIDTQYF TRBJ2-3 TRBV20-1 NA NA 14
TGTGCCACCAGCAGGGGTGTCCTAGTTAACTATGGCTACACCTTC CATSRGVLVNYGYTF TRBJ1-2 TRBV15 NA few 15
TGCGCCAGCAGAACGGGGCTAACGCGAGGTCGGAACACCGGGGAGCTGTTTTTT CASRTGLTRGRNTGELFF TRBJ2-2 TRBV5-1 NA NA 18
TGCGCCAGCAGCGTGACTGTAGGAGGCGGGGAGCTGTTTTTT CASSVTVGGGELFF TRBJ2-2 TRBV5-1 NA NA 14
TGTGCCAGCAGTTTTGGGCAGGGGCGCAATCAGCCCCAGCATTTT CASSFGQGRNQPQHF TRBJ1-5 TRBV28 NA few 15
TGTGCCACCAGTGACGCAGAAGGGGGCCCAGATACGCAGTATTTT CATSDAEGGPDTQYF TRBJ2-3 TRBV24-1 TRBD1 few 15
TGTGCCGGATCTCAGGGGAACAATGAGCAGTTCTTC CAGSQGNNEQFF TRBJ2-1 TRBV15 NA few 12
TGTGCCAGCAGCTTGGGGGGGGGGACCGTTTCCTACGAGCAGTACTTC CASSLGGGTVSYEQYF TRBJ2-7 TRBV5-6 TRBD2 NA 16
TGTGCCAGCAGTAACCACAGGGGTGGGGAGACCCAGTACTTC CASSNHRGGETQYF TRBJ2-5 TRBV27 TRBD1 NA 14
TGTGCCAGCAGCCCGGGACAGGGGGTTGGCTACACCTTC CASSPGQGVGYTF TRBJ1-2 TRBV12-3/TRBV12-4 TRBD1 many 13
TGTGCCAGCAGCTTAGCGCACTTGGGGGAGACCCAGTACTTC CASSLAHLGETQYF TRBJ2-5 TRBV7-6 NA NA 14
TGCAGTGCTACCTCGGGTAGCGGGAACACCGGGGAGCTGTTTTTT CSATSGSGNTGELFF TRBJ2-2 TRBV20-1 NA NA 15
TGCGCCAGCAGCCATCACGCCGACAGGGCGAACACTGAAGCTTTCTTT CASSHHADRANTEAFF TRBJ1-1 TRBV4-3 TRBD1 few 16
TGTGCCAGCAGCTTATCCGGGACATTAGCGCGGCACACCGGGGAGCTGTTTTTT CASSLSGTLARHTGELFF TRBJ2-2 TRBV6-5 NA NA 18
TGTGCCAGCAGTCCGGGGGCCGGCAGCTCTGGAAACACCATATATTTT CASSPGAGSSGNTIYF TRBJ1-3 TRBV6-1 NA few 16
TGTGCCAGCAGCCCTTGGGAGCCGACAGTCCTCTCTGGGGCCAACGTCCTGACTTTC CASSPWEPTVLSGANVLTF TRBJ2-6 TRBV11-2 NA NA 19
TGTGCCAGCAGCTTGACTAGCGGGTTGGGTCTTTCCTCCTACGAGCAGTACTTC CASSLTSGLGLSSYEQYF TRBJ2-7 TRBV11-2 TRBD2 few 18
TGCAGTGCCCCGGGACAGGGTATGAACACTGAAGCTTTCTTT CSAPGQGMNTEAFF TRBJ1-1 TRBV20-1 TRBD1 NA 14
TGTGCCAGCAGCTTAGCGGACTGGGGGCTCGACTATGGCTACACCTTC CASSLADWGLDYGYTF TRBJ1-2 TRBV7-9 NA few 16
TGTGCCAGCAGTGAATACAACAGGGTGAACACTGAAGCTTTCTTT CASSEYNRVNTEAFF TRBJ1-1 TRBV2 NA NA 15
TGCAGCGCCGGATGGGGGCCCGGGGAGCTGTTTTTT CSAGWGPGELFF TRBJ2-2 TRBV29-1 NA few 12
TGTGCCAGCAGACAGACCACTAGCGGGTCCTACAATGAGCAGTTCTTC CASRQTTSGSYNEQFF TRBJ2-1 TRBV25-1 TRBD2 NA 16
TGCAGCATGGGACCGCGGGAGACCCAGTACTTC CSMGPRETQYF TRBJ2-5 TRBV29-1 NA many 11
TGTGCCAGCAGCCAGGATTATAATGAAAAACTGTTTTTT CASSQDYNEKLFF TRBJ1-4 TRBV4-2 NA NA 13
TGTGCCAGCAGACTCGGACAGAAGAACACTGAAGCTTTCTTT CASRLGQKNTEAFF TRBJ1-1 TRBV12-3/TRBV12-4 NA NA 14
TGCGCCAGCAGCGACCGGACAGGGTTCGAGCAGTACTTC CASSDRTGFEQYF TRBJ2-7 TRBV5-1 TRBD1 few 13
TGTGCCAGCAGTTTTGGGGTGCGGGGGCTCCGCACAGATACGCAGTATTTT CASSFGVRGLRTDTQYF TRBJ2-3 TRBV12-3/TRBV12-4 NA few 17
TGTGCCACCAGTGTACCCGGAACGGGAGAGACCCAGTACTTC CATSVPGTGETQYF TRBJ2-5 TRBV24-1 NA few 14
TGCGCCAGCAGCTTGGCCGTGGGACTAGTTATGGAGACCCAGTACTTC CASSLAVGLVMETQYF TRBJ2-5 TRBV5-1 TRBD2 NA 16
TGTGCCACCTATATGACAGGATTGGGTGCACATACGCAGTATTTT CATYMTGLGAHTQYF TRBJ2-3 TRBV10-3 NA few 15